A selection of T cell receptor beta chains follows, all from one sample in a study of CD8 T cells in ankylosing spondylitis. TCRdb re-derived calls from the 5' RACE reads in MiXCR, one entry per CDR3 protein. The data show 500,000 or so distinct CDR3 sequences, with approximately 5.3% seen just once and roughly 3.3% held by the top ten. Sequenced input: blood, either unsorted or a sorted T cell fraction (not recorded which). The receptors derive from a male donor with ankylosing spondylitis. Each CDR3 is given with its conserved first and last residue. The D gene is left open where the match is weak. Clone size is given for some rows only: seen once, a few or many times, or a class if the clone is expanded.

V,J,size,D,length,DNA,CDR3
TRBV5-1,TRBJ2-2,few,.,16,TGCGCCAGCAGCTTGCAGGCAGGGGTCCCGACCGGGGAGCTGTTTTTT,CASSLQAGVPTGELFF
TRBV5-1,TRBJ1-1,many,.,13,TGCGCCAGCAGCTTGGTGGGAGCAGTTGAAGCTTTCTTT,CASSLVGAVEAFF
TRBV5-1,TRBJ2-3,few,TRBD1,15,TGCGCCAGCCGGTCGCCGGGACAGGGCACAGATACGCAGTATTTT,CASRSPGQGTDTQYF
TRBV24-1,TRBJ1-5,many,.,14,TGTGCCACCAGTGATCCCCTCAAGAATCAGCCCCAGCATTTT,CATSDPLKNQPQHF
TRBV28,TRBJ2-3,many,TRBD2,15,TGTGCCAGCTCCGCGGGAGGGTTGGCGTCAGATACGCAGTATTTT,CASSAGGLASDTQYF
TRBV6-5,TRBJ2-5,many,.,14,TGTGCCAGCAGTTACTCGAGATGGGAAGAGACCCAGTACTTC,CASSYSRWEETQYF
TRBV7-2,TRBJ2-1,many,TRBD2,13,TGTGCCAGCAGCTCGGGACTAGCGGGGACTCAGTTCTTC,CASSSGLAGTQFF
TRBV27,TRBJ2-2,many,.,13,TGTGCCAGCAGTGCCCCGAACACCGGGGAGCTGTTTTTT,CASSAPNTGELFF
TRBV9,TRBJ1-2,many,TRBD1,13,TGTGCCAGCAGCGTTTCCGGGACAGATGGCTACACCTTC,CASSVSGTDGYTF
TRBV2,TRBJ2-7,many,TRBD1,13,TGTGCCAGCGACCGGACAGGGGCCTACGAGCAGTACTTC,CASDRTGAYEQYF
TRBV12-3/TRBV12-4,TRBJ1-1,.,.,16,TGTGCCAGCAGTTTAACCTTGGCAGACATGGCCACTGAAGCTTTCTTT,CASSLTLADMATEAFF
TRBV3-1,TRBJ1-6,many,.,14,TGTGCCAGCAGCCAATCTGACCTTAATTCACCCCTCCACTTT,CASSQSDLNSPLHF
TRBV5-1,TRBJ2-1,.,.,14,TGCGCCAGCAGCCCTAGAATGTCCTACAATGAGCAGTTCTTC,CASSPRMSYNEQFF
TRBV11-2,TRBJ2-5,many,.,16,TGTGCCAGCAGCTTTCCCAGGACCCTGAGGGGAGAGACCCAGTACTTC,CASSFPRTLRGETQYF
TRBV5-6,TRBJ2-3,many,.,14,TGTGCCAGCAGCCCTGCGGGGATGGGCTATACGCAGTATTTT,CASSPAGMGYTQYF
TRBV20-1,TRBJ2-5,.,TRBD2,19,TGCAGTGCCCTATCGAGTCGGACTAGCGGGAGGCCAGCCTGGGCTTCCCAGTACTTC,CSALSSRTSGRPAWASQYF
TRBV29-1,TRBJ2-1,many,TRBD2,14,TGCAGCGTGGGGACTAGCGGGAGTCTTGATGAGCAGTTCTTC,CSVGTSGSLDEQFF
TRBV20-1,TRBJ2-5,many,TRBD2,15,TGCAGTGCTAGACAACCGGGGACTAGCGGGGAGACCCAGTACTTC,CSARQPGTSGETQYF
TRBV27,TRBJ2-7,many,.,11,TGTGCCAGCGGGAACCACTACGAGCAGTACTTC,CASGNHYEQYF
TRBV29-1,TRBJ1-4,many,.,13,TGCAGCGTTGCAGTGGAAGCTGGGGAAAAACTGTTTTTT,CSVAVEAGEKLFF
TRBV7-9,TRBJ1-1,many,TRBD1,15,TGTGCCAGCAGCTTTACCGGGACAGGGGCCACTGAAGCTTTCTTT,CASSFTGTGATEAFF
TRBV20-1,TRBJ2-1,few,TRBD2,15,TGCAGTGCCCGAGGGGCGGGGGGGCCCTGGCATGAGCAGTTCTTC,CSARGAGGPWHEQFF
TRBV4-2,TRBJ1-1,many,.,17,TGTGCCAGCAGCCCCGAGGCGTTCTCGGGGCGGAACACTGAAGCTTTCTTT,CASSPEAFSGRNTEAFF
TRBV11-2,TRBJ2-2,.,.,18,TGTGCCAGCAGCTTATGGACCGCTGCACGCGCGAACACCGGGGAGCTGTTTTTT,CASSLWTAARANTGELFF
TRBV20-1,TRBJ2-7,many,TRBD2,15,TGCAGTGCTAGCCCCTATGGCGGGAGCTCCTACGAGCAGTACTTC,CSASPYGGSSYEQYF
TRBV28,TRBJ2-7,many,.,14,TGTGCCAGCAGCCGTCCGGGAAACTCCTACGAGCAGTACTTC,CASSRPGNSYEQYF
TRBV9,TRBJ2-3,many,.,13,TGTGCCAGCAGCGTAGTAGGGACAGATACGCAGTATTTT,CASSVVGTDTQYF
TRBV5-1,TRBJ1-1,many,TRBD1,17,TGCGCCAGCAGCTTCTCCGGGACAGGGGGCCGGGGGACTGAAGCTTTCTTT,CASSFSGTGGRGTEAFF
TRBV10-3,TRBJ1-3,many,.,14,TGTGCCATTTCGGACAGTGGCGGGGGAAACACCATATATTTT,CAISDSGGGNTIYF
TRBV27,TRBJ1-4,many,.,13,TGTGCCAGCAGTTGGACAACTAATGAAAAACTGTTTTTT,CASSWTTNEKLFF
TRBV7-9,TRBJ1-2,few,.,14,TGTGCCAGCAGTGCCATGGCGGGGGACTATGGCTACACCTTC,CASSAMAGDYGYTF
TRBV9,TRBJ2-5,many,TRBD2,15,TGTGCCAGCAGCGTAAATAGCGGGAGTCGAGAGACCCAGTACTTC,CASSVNSGSRETQYF
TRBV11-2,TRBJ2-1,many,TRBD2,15,TGTGCCAGCAGCTTGGTCTCGGGGGGGCTGAATGAGCAGTTCTTC,CASSLVSGGLNEQFF
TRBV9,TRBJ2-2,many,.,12,TGTGCCAGCAGCGTAAGCGGGCGGGAGCTGTTTTTT,CASSVSGRELFF
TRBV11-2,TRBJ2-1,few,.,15,TGTGCCAGCAGCTTAGCAGGGGTCAAGTACAATGAGCAGTTCTTC,CASSLAGVKYNEQFF
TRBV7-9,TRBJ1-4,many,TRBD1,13,TGTGCCAGCAGCCTCGCTGGGACAGATAAACTGTTTTTT,CASSLAGTDKLFF
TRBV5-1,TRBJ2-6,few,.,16,TGCGCCAGCAGCTTGGCCACAAACTCTGGGGCCAACGTCCTGACTTTC,CASSLATNSGANVLTF
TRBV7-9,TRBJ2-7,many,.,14,TGTGCCAGCAGCTTAGTATCAATTTCCTACGAGCAGTACTTC,CASSLVSISYEQYF
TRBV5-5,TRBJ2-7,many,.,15,TGTGCCAGCAGCTTGGGATTAGTGGCGCCGGACGAGCAGTACTTC,CASSLGLVAPDEQYF
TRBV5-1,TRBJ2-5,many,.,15,TGCGCCAGCAGCCAACAGCTGGGGACCACCAGGGCCCAGTACTTC,CASSQQLGTTRAQYF
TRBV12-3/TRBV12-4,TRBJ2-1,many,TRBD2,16,TGTGCCAGCAGGCCGGGACTAGCGGGAGTTTCTAGTGAGCAGTTCTTC,CASRPGLAGVSSEQFF
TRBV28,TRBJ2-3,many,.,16,TGTGCCAGCAGTCCAATTACCGCCAGGTCCTCAGATACGCAGTATTTT,CASSPITARSSDTQYF
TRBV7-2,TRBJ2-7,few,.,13,TGTGCCAGCAGCTCTCCGGAGCGAAACGAGCAGTACTTC,CASSSPERNEQYF
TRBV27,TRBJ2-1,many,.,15,TGTGCCAGCAGTTTACGGACTCCGAACTACAATGAGCAGTTCTTC,CASSLRTPNYNEQFF
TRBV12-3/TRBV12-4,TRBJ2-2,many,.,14,TGTGCCAGCAGCCGACCCACCTACACCGGGGAGCTGTTTTTT,CASSRPTYTGELFF
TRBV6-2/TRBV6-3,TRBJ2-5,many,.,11,TGTGCCACTTTCCGAGGAGAGACCCAGTACTTC,CATFRGETQYF
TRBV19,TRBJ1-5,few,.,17,TGTGCCAGTAGTATAGTGCTCTCGGGGGCAGGGAATCAGCCCCAGCATTTT,CASSIVLSGAGNQPQHF
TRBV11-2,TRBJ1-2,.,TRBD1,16,TGTGCCAGCAGCTTAGACCCGGGACAGGGCGGCTATGGCTACACCTTC,CASSLDPGQGGYGYTF
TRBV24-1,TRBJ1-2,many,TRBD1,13,TGTGCCACCAGTGGTTTCACAGGGGGTGGCTACACCTTC,CATSGFTGGGYTF
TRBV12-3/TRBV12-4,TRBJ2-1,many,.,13,TGTGCCAGCAGTTGGACGTCGTCCCATGAGCAGTTCTTC,CASSWTSSHEQFF
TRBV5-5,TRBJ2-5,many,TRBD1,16,TGTGCCAGCAGCACCAACCCAACAGGGGACGGGGAGACCCAGTACTTC,CASSTNPTGDGETQYF
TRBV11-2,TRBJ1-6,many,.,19,TGTGCCAGCAGCTTGACGTACGGGATGGGGCAGTTTTATAATTCACCCCTCCACTTT,CASSLTYGMGQFYNSPLHF
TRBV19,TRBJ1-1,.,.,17,TGTGCCAGTAGTATAGTCGGGGGCGCCCCGTTGTACACTGAAGCTTTCTTT,CASSIVGGAPLYTEAFF
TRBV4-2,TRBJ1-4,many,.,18,TGTGCCAGCAGCCAAGTCAAAGGTGCAGACAGAAGTTCTGAAAAACTGTTTTTT,CASSQVKGADRSSEKLFF
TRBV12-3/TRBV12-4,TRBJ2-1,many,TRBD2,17,TGTGCCAGCAGCCTCCCTTACGGGAGGACCTCCTACAATGAGCAGTTCTTC,CASSLPYGRTSYNEQFF